The 25 T cell receptor beta chains reported below all come from one sample, sequenced in a study of blood T cell repertoires in COVID-19 (TCRdb year 2020). Receptor libraries were prepared by the immunoSEQ multiplex PCR assay. Entries here come from immuneACCESS through TCRdb and include only in-frame sequences with V and J called. Some clones fail to appear in such tables; in the studies checked, an unresolved V gene covers under half of the shortfall, and the cause of the remainder is unknown. The sample table holds around 58,000 clones, of which roughly 83% were seen once. Less than 6% of the sample is in the top ten clones. Sequencing input: peripheral blood. These receptors originate from a human donor in a cohort sampled during active COVID-19.

The chain joins TRBV19 to TRBJ2-7, with D tentatively TRBD1 (5 bases). V shed 5 bases and J shed 3 bases, with 11 bases lying between them. Germline-derived CDR1 and CDR2 are LNHDA and SQIVND (reference sequence). The CDR3 runs to 13 residues. CDR3 amino acids: CASSEQVYYEQYF. The DNA for the CDR3 is TGTGCCAGTAGTGAACAGGTTTACTACGAGCAGTACTTC.

The J gene is TRBJ1-3, the V gene TRBV7-2, with D perhaps TRBD1 (5 bases). The V gene's germline CDR1 is SGHTA and CDR2 FQGNSA. The germline V and J ends were trimmed by 3 bases and 0 bases, with 9 bases remaining between them. This CDR3 comprises 15 residues. CDR3 nucleotide sequence: TGTGCCAGCAGCTTCAGGGATACCTCTGGAAACACCATATATTTT. Its protein is CASSFRDTSGNTIYF.

This clone was detected once. The CDR3, as DNA: TGCGCCAGCAGCAATCACCAGGACTTGGGCGAGCAGTACTTC. Its translation: CASSNHQDLGEQYF. The chain joins TRBV5-1 to TRBJ2-7; tentatively, D is TRBD2 (5 bases). The CDR3 spans 14 residues. V lost 4 bases, J lost 6 bases, and 17 bases lay in between. The germline CDR1 and CDR2 sequences are SGHRS and YFSETQ.

V gene TRBV5-1 combines with J gene TRBJ2-2; D is possibly TRBD1 (6 bases). This CDR3 contains 14 residues. Germline V gene data show CDR1 as SGHRS and CDR2 as YFSETQ. V was clipped by 5 bases and J by 5 bases, with 13 bases between them. CDR3 sequence (DNA): TGCGCCAGCAGTACAGGGCCACCGACCGGGGAGCTGTTTTTT. This gives the protein CASSTGPPTGELFF.

The chain joins TRBV6-6 to TRBJ1-3; 7 bases are a match to TRBD1. The CDR3 runs to 15 residues. The trim removed 4 bases at V and 1 base at J, leaving 4 bases unmatched. Germline V gene lookup returns CDR1 MNHNY and CDR2 SVGAGI (reference sequence). The CDR3 protein is CASSFGGQSGNTIYF. The CDR3 nucleotides are TGTGCCAGCAGTTTCGGGGGACAGTCTGGAAACACCATATATTTT.

The CDR3 reads CSVGQGVEYGYTF. CDR3 nucleotides: TGCAGCGTTGGACAGGGGGTAGAATATGGCTACACCTTC. The rearrangement links TRBV29-1 to TRBJ1-2; 9 bases fit TRBD1. V was clipped by 4 bases and J by 5 bases; unmatched bases: 5. This CDR3 is 13 amino acids long. CDR1 is SQVTM and CDR2 is ANQGSEA in the germline V gene.

The chain joins TRBV5-6 to TRBJ1-3, with a weak D call TRBD1 (5 bases). Per germline, CDR1 SGHDT and CDR2 YYEEEE. The CDR3 has 14 amino acids. Trimming left V 2 bases short and J 2 bases short, with 8 bases between. This CDR3 is CASSLRGAGNTIYF. The CDR3 DNA follows: TGTGCCAGCAGCTTAAGGGGTGCTGGAAACACCATATATTTT.

The chain employs TRBV27 and TRBJ2-3; 7 positions agree with TRBD1. The CDR3 spans 15 residues. V was clipped by 5 bases and J by 6 bases; unmatched bases: 11. CDR1 and CDR2 from the germline V gene are MNHEY and SMNVEV (reference sequence). CDR3 sequence reads: CASSVRDSRQDTQYF. For the CDR3, the DNA is TGTGCCAGCAGTGTCCGGGACAGTAGACAGGATACGCAGTATTTT.

The chain links TRBV4-3 to TRBJ1-3; 7 bases align to TRBD1. The length of the CDR3 is 16 residues. The germline gives CDR1 LGHNA, CDR2 YSLEER. After removal of 1 base from V and 2 bases from J, the junction contained 5 bases not matched to a gene. The CDR3 nucleotides read TGCGCCAGCAGCCAAGGAGGACAGGCGGCTGGAAACACCATATATTTT. It yields the protein CASSQGGQAAGNTIYF.

This chain connects TRBV27 to TRBJ1-1, with D possibly TRBD1 on 5 matching bases. Germline V gene sequence: CDR1 MNHEY, CDR2 SMNVEV (reference sequence). The CDR3 is 14 amino acids. V dropped 7 bases and J dropped 4 bases, with 16 bases sitting between them. CDR3 DNA: TGTGCCAGCACCACAACTCCGGGGGGCACTGAAGCTTTCTTT. Protein: CASTTTPGGTEAFF.

J is TRBJ1-1 and V is TRBV27; D gene uncertain. Trimming shortened V by 5 bases and J by 5 bases, and 18 bases separated the two germline ends. The germline V gene has CDR1 MNHEY and CDR2 SMNVEV (reference sequence). The CDR3 covers 15 residues. The chain's CDR3 is CASSPLPGARTEAFF. CDR3 DNA: TGTGCCAGCAGTCCCCTCCCCGGTGCGAGGACTGAAGCTTTCTTT.

This sequence joins TRBV9 and TRBJ2-7, with 7 positions matching TRBD1. Germline V CDR1 and CDR2: SGDLS, YYNGEE. CDR3 length: 15 residues. Trimming at V came to 3 bases and at J to 3 bases, leaving 9 bases not matched to a gene. CDR3 nucleotide sequence: TGTGCCAGCAGCGGGGCACCGGGACAGATCTACGAGCAGTACTTC. This codes for CASSGAPGQIYEQYF. The full variable domain, completed using reference TRBV9 and TRBJ2-7, is DSGVTQTPKHLITATGQRVTLRCSPRSGDLSVYWYQQSLDQGLQFLIQYYNGEERAKGNILERFSAQQFPDLHSELNLSSLELGDSALYFCASSGAPGQIYEQYFGPGTRLTVT.

The V gene is TRBV23-1, the J gene TRBJ1-1, with 7 positions matching TRBD1. TRBV23-1 carries the ORF label, with uncertain function. This CDR3 has 14 amino acids. V lost 7 bases to trimming and J lost 1 base; unmatched junction nucleotides: 6. CDR3 sequence: CASTSGTENTEAFF. In nucleotides, the CDR3 is TGCGCCAGCACTTCCGGGACAGAGAACACTGAAGCTTTCTTT.

This chain uses TRBV4-1 with TRBJ2-5, with D maybe TRBD2 (6 bases). This CDR3 contains 16 residues. The germline V gene has CDR1 MGHRA and CDR2 YSYEKL. V lost 4 bases to trimming and J lost 0 bases, with 15 bases between them. In DNA form, the CDR3 reads TGCGCCAGCAGCCGGGGGGAAAGTTCGCACCAAGAGACCCAGTACTTC. This codes for CASSRGESSHQETQYF.

J is TRBJ1-2 and V is TRBV11-2; maybe TRBD1 (6 bases). Germline V gene data show CDR1 as SGHAT and CDR2 as FQNNGV. CDR3 size: 14 residues. The germline V and J ends were trimmed by 7 bases and 4 bases, with 16 bases remaining between them. CDR3 loop: CASNVIQGPYGYTF. CDR3 nucleotide sequence: TGTGCCAGCAACGTTATACAGGGACCCTATGGCTACACCTTC.

This clone was seen once. The chain recombines TRBV2 with TRBJ1-5, with 7 nucleotides matching TRBD1. The junction had 9 bases not matched to a gene; V was cut back by 3 bases and J by 4 bases. In germline, CDR1 is SNHLY, CDR2 FYNNEI. The CDR3 has 16 amino acids. CDR3 sequence: CASSDGTVQPNQPQHF. The CDR3 DNA reads TGTGCCAGCAGTGACGGGACAGTCCAACCAAATCAGCCCCAGCATTTT. Drawing the rest from reference TRBV2 and TRBJ1-5, the complete variable domain is EPEVTQTPSHQVTQMGQEVILRCVPISNHLYFYWYRQILGQKVEFLVSFYNNEISEKSEIFDDQFSVERPDGSNFTLKIRSTKLEDSAMYFCASSDGTVQPNQPQHFGDGTRLSIL.

This rearrangement joins TRBV28 to TRBJ1-1, with 9 bases lining up with TRBD1. The germline V gene has CDR1 MDHEN and CDR2 SYDVKM. J gave up 4 bases and V 11 bases, and 11 bases lay outside the gene matches. CDR3 length equals 14 residues. Written as DNA, the CDR3 is TGTGCCCACACCGGGACAGGGTCACTCACTGAAGCTTTCTTT. It yields the protein CAHTGTGSLTEAFF.

This clone was picked up many times. The chain combines TRBV7-2 with TRBJ1-2, with 10 bases fitting TRBD1. CDR1 is SGHTA and CDR2 is FQGNSA in the germline V gene. V was clipped by 5 bases and J by 7 bases; unmatched bases: 7. The CDR3 has 14 amino acids. The CDR3 bases are TGTGCCAGCAGCCGTGAGGGACAGGGGCGTGGCTACACCTTC. This gives the protein CASSREGQGRGYTF.

This chain uses TRBV24-1 with TRBJ2-1, with 7 bases matching TRBD2. V shed 2 bases, J shed 0 bases, and the junction held 12 bases outside the gene matches. CDR1 and CDR2 (germline): KGHDR, SFDVKD. The CDR3 has 19 amino acids. The CDR3: CATSDYRTGRGSSYNEQFF. The DNA for the CDR3 is TGTGCCACCAGTGATTATAGGACCGGGCGGGGGAGCTCCTACAATGAGCAGTTCTTC.

This clone was seen only a few times. V is TRBV15 and J is TRBJ2-5, with 8 bases lining up with TRBD2. The CDR3 is 17 amino acids. From germline, CDR1 is LNHNV and CDR2 YYDKDF (reference sequence). V shed 3 bases, J shed 5 bases, and the junction held 14 bases outside the gene matches. The CDR3 region is CATSRAGGRRSEETQYF. The DNA of the CDR3 is TGTGCCACCAGCAGGGCGGGGGGCCGCAGGTCGGAGGAGACCCAGTACTTC.

This clone is a singleton in its sample. The chain has TRBV19 and TRBJ1-2, with TRBD1 matching 7 bases. Trimming removed 2 bases from V and 4 bases from J; junction bases left unmatched: 1. CDR1 and CDR2 from the germline V gene are LNHDA and SQIVND (reference sequence). The CDR3 runs 13 residues. CDR3 coding DNA: TGTGCCAGTAGTATAACAGGGGCCTATGGCTACACCTTC. It is translated as CASSITGAYGYTF.

About this clone: Compared with germline, one end of the junction differs, possibly owing to a read error. Other nucleotide sequences in the sample specify the same CDR3. This sequence joins TRBV2 and TRBJ2-2; 8 bases agree with TRBD1. Germline values: CDR1 SNHLY, CDR2 FYNNEI. CDR3 size: 15 residues. The CDR3 region has the DNA TGTGCCAGCCGTGAAGGACAGGGTAACACCGGGGAGCTGTTTTTT. Residues: CASREGQGNTGELFF.

This clone was seen a handful of times. V is TRBV27 and J is TRBJ1-4, with D hard to call. Trimming removed 8 bases at V and 3 bases at J, with 16 bases between. The CDR3 spans 15 residues. Germline CDR1 is MNHEY and CDR2 is SMNVEV (reference sequence). The DNA of the CDR3 is TGTGCCAGCGGACGAACCCGAGCGGCTAATGAAAAACTGTTTTTT. This encodes CASGRTRAANEKLFF.

The rearrangement links TRBV9 to TRBJ2-3; the match to TRBD2 covers 12 bases. The trim removed 2 bases at V and 1 base at J, leaving 5 bases unmatched. Per the germline V gene, CDR1 is SGDLS and CDR2 is YYNGEE. This CDR3 comprises 17 residues. CDR3: CASSVQPSGGGTDTQYF. The CDR3 bases are TGTGCCAGCAGCGTCCAGCCTAGCGGGGGGGGCACAGATACGCAGTATTTT.

The chain couples TRBV27 to TRBJ1-4; 8 bases are shared with TRBD1. CDR3 length: 14 amino acids. Per germline, CDR1 MNHEY and CDR2 SMNVEV (reference sequence). J was trimmed by 8 bases and V by 6 bases; bases with no gene match: 8. The CDR3 bases are TGTGCCAGCAGGCGTACAGGGGGGAGAGAAAAACTGTTTTTT. Encoded protein: CASRRTGGREKLFF. Looking up the rest from reference TRBV27 and TRBJ1-4 gives the full variable domain: EAQVTQNPRYLITVTGKKLTVTCSQNMNHEYMSWYRQDPGLGLRQIYYSMNVEVTDKGDVPEGYKVSRKEKRNFPLILESPSPNQTSLYFCASRRTGGREKLFFGSGTQLSVL.